This T cell receptor (beta chain) was recorded in a study of cytomegalovirus exposure and HLA in healthy donors. Overall study results and limits: The authors later linked a missense DCLRE1C variant to TCR beta V- and J-gene trimming. It was 164 TCR beta chains that were listed as cytomegalovirus-associated. A later analysis reported that several of the most significant clusters appeared to be linked to common viral pathogens, among them Epstein-Barr virus. The classifier reportedly diagnosed cytomegalovirus status with high sensitivity and specificity.

The PCR made use of 60 Vbeta and 13 Jbeta primers. Sequenced by immunoSEQ multiplex PCR; TCRdb stores in-frame clones only, minus some. Of over 150,000 clones detected, roughly 82% appear once; the ten largest clones hold almost 3%. Notes on this clone: Its antigen is not known.

Sequencing was done on a sample of PBMCs. The receptor comes from a woman aged 45-59 years in good health and CMV-seropositive.

CDR3 sequence reads: CASSRDFGTGELFF. CDR3 DNA: TGTGCCAGCAGCCGCGATTTCGGGACCGGGGAGCTGTTTTTT. The chain has TRBV7-7 and TRBJ2-2, with D unresolved. The V and J ends lost 5 bases and 5 bases respectively, with 12 bases between them. From germline, CDR1 is SSHAT and CDR2 FNYEAQ (reference sequence). There are 14 residues in the CDR3.